The 5 T cell receptor beta chains listed next were all sequenced from one sample in a study of blood T cell repertoires in COVID-19. Clones were sequenced by immunoSEQ multiplex PCR, and TCRdb holds only the in-frame ones, with some missing. This table holds almost 350,000 clones, 85% to 90% found once. The source material was PBMCs or T cells enriched from blood (not recorded which). Every receptor here comes from a woman aged 30 to 39 who had been exposed to COVID-19.

The V and J genes are TRBV30 and TRBJ2-2; 8 bases agree with TRBD2. The CDR3 is 15 residues long. Germline loops: CDR1 GTSNPN, CDR2 SVGIG (reference sequence). The ends lost 3 bases at V and 2 bases at J; junction bases unmatched: 5. In DNA form, the CDR3 reads TGTGCCTGGAGAGTTAGCGGGACAAACACCGGGGAGCTGTTTTTT. Residues: CAWRVSGTNTGELFF.

The chain combines TRBV29-1 with TRBJ2-5; TRBD1 matches at 7 bases. The ends lost 4 bases at V and 0 bases at J; junction bases unmatched: 5. The CDR3 has 14 amino acids. Germline loops: CDR1 SQVTM, CDR2 ANQGSEA. DNA of the CDR3: TGCAGCGTTGTGGGACAGTGGTACCAAGAGACCCAGTACTTC. It codes for CSVVGQWYQETQYF.

In this sample, this clone turned up once. The chain has TRBV27 and TRBJ2-7, with D perhaps matching TRBD2 (6 bases). Germline V lookup: CDR1 MNHEY, CDR2 SMNVEV (reference sequence). V lost 5 bases to trimming and J lost 2 bases, with 19 bases between them. The CDR3 loop spans 16 amino acids. CDR3 sequence: CASSPIPLGGTYEQYF. The CDR3, as DNA: TGTGCCAGCAGTCCCATACCCCTCGGGGGAACCTACGAGCAGTACTTC.

This clone was counted once. The chain recombines TRBV11-1 with TRBJ1-4; 7 bases line up with TRBD1. The CDR3 is made up of 15 amino acids. Germline CDR1 reads SGHAT; CDR2 reads FQDESV (reference sequence). Trimming removed 5 bases from V and 6 bases from J; junction bases left unmatched: 9. CDR3 sequence reads: CASSRWDRVDEKLFF. The CDR3, as DNA: TGTGCCAGCAGCCGATGGGACAGAGTTGATGAAAAACTGTTTTTT.

V is TRBV15 and J is TRBJ1-2; no clear D. V lost 6 bases and J 1 base, leaving 18 bases between the germline ends. Germline V gives CDR1 LNHNV, CDR2 YYDKDF (reference sequence). The CDR3 extends over 16 amino acids. The CDR3 spells CATRVGPGTYNYGYTF. DNA of the CDR3: TGTGCCACCAGAGTTGGCCCAGGAACATATAACTATGGCTACACCTTC. Full variable domain (missing parts from reference TRBV15 and TRBJ1-2): DAMVIQNPRYQVTQFGKPVTLSCSQTLNHNVMYWYQQKSSQAPKLLFHYYDKDFNNEADTPDNFQSRRPNTSFCFLDIRSPGLGDTAMYLCATRVGPGTYNYGYTFGSGTRLTVV.